This T cell receptor (beta chain) comes out of a study of control samples from healthy donors and cancer patients. The CDR3 totals 11 residues. Germline CDR1 reads KGHDR; CDR2 reads SFDVKD. Trimming removed 3 bases at V and 8 bases at J, with 6 bases between. Some clones are missing from TCRdb's copy, which holds only in-frame ones; the method was immunoSEQ multiplex PCR. Of 200,000 or so clones listed, 90% to 95% are singletons. The chain employs TRBV24-1 and TRBJ1-2, with a possible D match to TRBD1 (5 bases). Sequencing used blood. This sequence was found in a man in his forties or fifties in good health. CDR3 nucleotides: TGTGCCACCAGTGATGAGGGGGGCTACACCTTC. This encodes CATSDEGGYTF.